These 21 T cell receptor beta chains originate from one sample sequenced in a study of blood T cell repertoires in COVID-19. Here immunoSEQ multiplex PCR was the method, and the copy in TCRdb shows in-frame clones only, minus some. The data show around 250,000 clones, about 88% seen once. Sequencing used peripheral blood. These receptors came from an older woman with active or convalescent COVID-19.

The rearrangement joins TRBV9 to TRBJ1-1; D gene uncertain. This CDR3 has 13 amino acids. Germline V gives CDR1 SGDLS, CDR2 YYNGEE. Trimming removed 0 bases at V and 5 bases at J, with 8 bases between. CDR3 sequence: CASSVVAGTEAFF. For the CDR3, the DNA is TGTGCCAGCAGCGTAGTAGCGGGGACTGAAGCTTTCTTT.

V usage is TRBV6-2 or TRBV6-3 and J usage is TRBJ1-2; D call uncertain. Germline CDR1 reads MNHEY; CDR2 reads SVGEGT. The CDR3 has 13 amino acids. The V end was cut by 4 bases, the J end by 7 bases, with 13 bases between. The CDR3 DNA follows: TGTGCCAGCAGTTTTGGAGGCGGAGGTGGCTACACCTTC. Translated, it gives CASSFGGGGGYTF.

The chain recombines TRBV5-8 with TRBJ1-1; the match to TRBD1 covers 7 bases. CDR1 and CDR2 (germline): SGHTS, YDEGEE. V lost 2 bases to trimming and J lost 1 base; unmatched junction nucleotides: 8. The CDR3 sequence is 16 residues long. CDR3 sequence: CASSLNRGARNTEAFF. In DNA form, the CDR3 reads TGTGCCAGCAGCTTAAACAGGGGCGCCCGGAACACTGAAGCTTTCTTT.

This chain joins TRBV12-3 or TRBV12-4 and TRBJ2-1, with a tentative D call TRBD1 (5 bases). The ends were cut back, 3 bases at V and 10 bases at J, with 13 bases in the middle. The CDR3 consists of 13 residues. The CDR3 DNA sequence: TGTGCCAGCAGTTTCTCAGGGTCATGGGAGCAGTTCTTC. It is translated as CASSFSGSWEQFF.

This clone was detected only once. Here the CDR3 reads CASSSPGQGSVEGYTF. The CDR3 DNA reads TGTGCCAGCAGTTCTCCGGGACAGGGATCGGTTGAGGGCTACACCTTC. V usage is TRBV27 and J usage is TRBJ1-2, with 9 positions matching TRBD1. V lost 4 bases, J lost 8 bases, and 14 bases stayed unmatched. Germline V lookup: CDR1 MNHEY, CDR2 SMNVEV (reference sequence). This CDR3 spans 16 amino acids.

V is TRBV19 and J is TRBJ1-5; possible D gene TRBD1, 6 bases. Looked up from germline, CDR1 is LNHDA and CDR2 is SQIVND (reference sequence). The CDR3 has 17 amino acids. V was trimmed by 4 bases and J by 0 bases, leaving 16 bases between them. The CDR3 protein is CASSTKTPRGSNQPQHF. The CDR3 DNA is TGTGCCAGTAGTACGAAAACCCCCAGGGGTAGCAATCAGCCCCAGCATTTT.

J is TRBJ2-5 and V is TRBV9, with TRBD2 as a possible D gene (7 bases). Germline CDR1 reads SGDLS; CDR2 reads YYNGEE. There are 14 residues in the CDR3. V lost 0 bases and J 6 bases, leaving 12 bases between the germline ends. The CDR3 DNA sequence: TGTGCCAGCAGCGTAGGAGGGGGGGAAAAGACCCAGTACTTC. This sequence encodes CASSVGGGEKTQYF.

The chain employs TRBV6-5 and TRBJ2-7; 11 nucleotides align to TRBD2. V lost 3 bases, J lost 0 bases, and 1 base stayed unmatched. There are 15 residues in the CDR3. Germline lookup yields CDR1 MNHEY and CDR2 SVGAGI. CDR3 sequence reads: CASSYGTSGSYEQYF. Here the CDR3 DNA reads TGTGCCAGCAGTTATGGGACTAGCGGCTCCTACGAGCAGTACTTC.

This clone has only a few counts. The CDR3 is CASSQDHISNQPQHF. CDR3 nucleotides: TGTGCCAGCAGCCAAGACCACATTAGCAATCAGCCCCAGCATTTT. The V and J genes are TRBV3-1 (or the pseudogene TRBV3-2) and TRBJ1-5; D uncertain. This CDR3 has 15 amino acids. V lost 0 bases, J lost 0 bases, and 6 bases lay in between. Germline assignment: CDR1 LGHDT and CDR2 YNNKEL (reference sequence).

The chain combines TRBV7-2 with TRBJ2-1, with D possibly TRBD1 on 8 matching bases. The germline CDR1 and CDR2 sequences are SGHTA and FQGNSA. The V end was cut by 4 bases, the J end by 4 bases, with 17 bases between. The CDR3 contains 16 residues. CDR3 bases: TGTGCCAGCAGCTACCTAAGCGGGACAGGTTACAATGAGCAGTTCTTC. Translated: CASSYLSGTGYNEQFF. The full variable domain, its missing parts supplied by reference TRBV7-2 and TRBJ2-1, is GAGVSQSPSNKVTEKGKDVELRCDPISGHTALYWYRQSLGQGLEFLIYFQGNSAPDKSGLPSDRFSAERTGGSVSTLTIQRTQQEDSAVYLCASSYLSGTGYNEQFFGPGTRLTVL.

The rearrangement joins TRBV5-1 to TRBJ1-6, with a tentative D call TRBD1 (5 bases). The CDR3 is 14 residues long. The germline gives CDR1 SGHRS, CDR2 YFSETQ. Trimming took 0 bases from V and 9 from J, leaving 10 bases between them. CDR3 loop: CASSLVGQGSPLHF. Here the CDR3 DNA reads TGCGCCAGCAGCTTGGTAGGGCAGGGTTCACCCCTCCACTTT.

As to this clone: A read error may produce the germline difference seen at one junction end. This sequence joins TRBV9 and TRBJ1-4, with D uncertain. CDR3 length: 12 residues. Germline V gene sequence: CDR1 SGDLS, CDR2 YYNGEE. CDR3 amino acids: CASSGVEENLFF. CDR3 DNA: TGTGCCAGCAGCGGGGTGGAGGAAAACCTGTTTTTT. Full variable domain (remainder filled in from reference TRBV9 and TRBJ1-4): DSGVTQTPKHLITATGQRVTLRCSPRSGDLSVYWYQQSLDQGLQFLIQYYNGEERAKGNILERFSAQQFPDLHSELNLSSLELGDSALYFCASSGVEENLFFGSGTQLSVL.

This clone was counted between two and nine times. CDR3 loop: CASSVGAYSNQPQHF. The CDR3 nucleotides are TGTGCCAGCAGCGTAGGAGCTTATAGCAATCAGCCCCAGCATTTT. The chain is built from TRBV9 and TRBJ1-5; D gene uncertain. Trimming cost V 0 bases and J 0 bases, with 7 bases left between them. Looked up from germline, CDR1 is SGDLS and CDR2 is YYNGEE. This CDR3 region has 15 residues.

V gene TRBV29-1 combines with J gene TRBJ1-2; 8 nucleotides line up with TRBD1. This CDR3 region has 14 residues. Germline lookup yields CDR1 SQVTM and CDR2 ANQGSEA. The trim removed 5 bases at V and 0 bases at J, leaving 5 bases unmatched. In DNA, the CDR3 is TGCAGCGTTCCCGGACAGGGAGCTAACTATGGCTACACCTTC. Its protein is CSVPGQGANYGYTF.

The chain carries TRBV7-2 and TRBJ1-2; no firm D call. CDR1 SGHTA and CDR2 FQGNSA come from the germline V gene. V was shortened by 5 bases and J by 7 bases, with 20 bases between the two germline ends. The CDR3 spans 15 residues. The CDR3 region has the DNA TGTGCCAGCAGCCCCCGTATAAGGCAGGCTGCTGGCTACACCTTC. This translates into CASSPRIRQAAGYTF. Filled out from reference TRBV7-2 and TRBJ1-2, the complete variable domain reads GAGVSQSPSNKVTEKGKDVELRCDPISGHTALYWYRQSLGQGLEFLIYFQGNSAPDKSGLPSDRFSAERTGGSVSTLTIQRTQQEDSAVYLCASSPRIRQAAGYTFGSGTRLTVV.

The J gene is TRBJ1-1, the V gene TRBV7-9; D may be TRBD1 (5 bases). Trimming stripped 4 bases from V and 3 bases from J, with 15 bases between. The CDR3 runs 15 residues. In germline, CDR1 is SEHNR, CDR2 FQNEAQ (reference sequence). CDR3 sequence: CASSYPPPRDTEAFF. The CDR3 coding sequence is TGTGCCAGCAGCTATCCCCCCCCCAGGGACACTGAAGCTTTCTTT. The variable domain in full, with the rest retrieved from reference TRBV7-9 and TRBJ1-1, is DTGVSQNPRHKITKRGQNVTFRCDPISEHNRLYWYRQTLGQGPEFLTYFQNEAQLEKSRLLSDRFSAERPKGSFSTLEIQRTEQGDSAMYLCASSYPPPRDTEAFFGQGTRLTVV.

As for this clone: The same CDR3 can be traced to other DNA sequences in this sample. This rearrangement joins TRBV5-1 to TRBJ2-5; TRBD1 agrees at 7 bases. CDR1 is SGHRS, CDR2 YFSETQ, per germline. The CDR3 sequence is 13 residues long. After removal of 2 bases from V and 5 bases from J, the junction contained 3 bases not matched to a gene. CDR3 coding DNA: TGCGCCAGCAGCTTACAGGGGTTGGAGACCCAGTACTTC. Protein product: CASSLQGLETQYF.

The chain has TRBV7-2 and TRBJ2-7, with a weak D call TRBD2 (5 bases). Trimming pared 1 base from V and 7 bases from J, leaving 14 bases between. The CDR3 is 14 amino acids. The germline gives CDR1 SGHTA, CDR2 FQGNSA. CDR3 DNA: TGTGCCAGCAGCTTAGAGACGAGGGTGGGGGAGCAGTACTTC. This translates into CASSLETRVGEQYF.

The rearrangement joins TRBV4-1 to TRBJ2-7; 13 bases map to TRBD2. The germline CDR1 and CDR2 sequences are MGHRA and YSYEKL. CDR3 length equals 22 residues. V was clipped by 0 bases and J by 1 base; unmatched bases: 18. The CDR3 loop reads CASSQDVIPGLAGRVASYEQYF. The DNA for the CDR3 is TGCGCCAGCAGCCAAGACGTTATACCGGGACTAGCGGGGCGGGTAGCATCCTACGAGCAGTACTTC.

This sequence joins TRBV15 and TRBJ1-2; 9 bases line up with TRBD1. From germline, CDR1 is LNHNV and CDR2 YYDKDF (reference sequence). J gave up 2 bases and V 1 base, and 2 bases lay outside the gene matches. CDR3 length equals 15 residues. CDR3 sequence reads: CATSRGGTGNYGYTF. In nucleotides, the CDR3 is TGTGCCACCAGCAGAGGAGGGACAGGGAACTATGGCTACACCTTC. The variable domain in full, with the rest retrieved from reference TRBV15 and TRBJ1-2, is DAMVIQNPRYQVTQFGKPVTLSCSQTLNHNVMYWYQQKSSQAPKLLFHYYDKDFNNEADTPDNFQSRRPNTSFCFLDIRSPGLGDTAMYLCATSRGGTGNYGYTFGSGTRLTVV.

The rearrangement uses TRBV18 and TRBJ1-1; D is unresolved. V lost 2 bases and J 1 base, leaving 5 bases between the germline ends. The CDR3 consists of 13 residues. Germline CDR1 KGHSH, CDR2 LQKENI. This CDR3 is CASSPKQNTEAFF. For the CDR3, the DNA is TGTGCCAGCTCACCAAAGCAGAACACTGAAGCTTTCTTT.